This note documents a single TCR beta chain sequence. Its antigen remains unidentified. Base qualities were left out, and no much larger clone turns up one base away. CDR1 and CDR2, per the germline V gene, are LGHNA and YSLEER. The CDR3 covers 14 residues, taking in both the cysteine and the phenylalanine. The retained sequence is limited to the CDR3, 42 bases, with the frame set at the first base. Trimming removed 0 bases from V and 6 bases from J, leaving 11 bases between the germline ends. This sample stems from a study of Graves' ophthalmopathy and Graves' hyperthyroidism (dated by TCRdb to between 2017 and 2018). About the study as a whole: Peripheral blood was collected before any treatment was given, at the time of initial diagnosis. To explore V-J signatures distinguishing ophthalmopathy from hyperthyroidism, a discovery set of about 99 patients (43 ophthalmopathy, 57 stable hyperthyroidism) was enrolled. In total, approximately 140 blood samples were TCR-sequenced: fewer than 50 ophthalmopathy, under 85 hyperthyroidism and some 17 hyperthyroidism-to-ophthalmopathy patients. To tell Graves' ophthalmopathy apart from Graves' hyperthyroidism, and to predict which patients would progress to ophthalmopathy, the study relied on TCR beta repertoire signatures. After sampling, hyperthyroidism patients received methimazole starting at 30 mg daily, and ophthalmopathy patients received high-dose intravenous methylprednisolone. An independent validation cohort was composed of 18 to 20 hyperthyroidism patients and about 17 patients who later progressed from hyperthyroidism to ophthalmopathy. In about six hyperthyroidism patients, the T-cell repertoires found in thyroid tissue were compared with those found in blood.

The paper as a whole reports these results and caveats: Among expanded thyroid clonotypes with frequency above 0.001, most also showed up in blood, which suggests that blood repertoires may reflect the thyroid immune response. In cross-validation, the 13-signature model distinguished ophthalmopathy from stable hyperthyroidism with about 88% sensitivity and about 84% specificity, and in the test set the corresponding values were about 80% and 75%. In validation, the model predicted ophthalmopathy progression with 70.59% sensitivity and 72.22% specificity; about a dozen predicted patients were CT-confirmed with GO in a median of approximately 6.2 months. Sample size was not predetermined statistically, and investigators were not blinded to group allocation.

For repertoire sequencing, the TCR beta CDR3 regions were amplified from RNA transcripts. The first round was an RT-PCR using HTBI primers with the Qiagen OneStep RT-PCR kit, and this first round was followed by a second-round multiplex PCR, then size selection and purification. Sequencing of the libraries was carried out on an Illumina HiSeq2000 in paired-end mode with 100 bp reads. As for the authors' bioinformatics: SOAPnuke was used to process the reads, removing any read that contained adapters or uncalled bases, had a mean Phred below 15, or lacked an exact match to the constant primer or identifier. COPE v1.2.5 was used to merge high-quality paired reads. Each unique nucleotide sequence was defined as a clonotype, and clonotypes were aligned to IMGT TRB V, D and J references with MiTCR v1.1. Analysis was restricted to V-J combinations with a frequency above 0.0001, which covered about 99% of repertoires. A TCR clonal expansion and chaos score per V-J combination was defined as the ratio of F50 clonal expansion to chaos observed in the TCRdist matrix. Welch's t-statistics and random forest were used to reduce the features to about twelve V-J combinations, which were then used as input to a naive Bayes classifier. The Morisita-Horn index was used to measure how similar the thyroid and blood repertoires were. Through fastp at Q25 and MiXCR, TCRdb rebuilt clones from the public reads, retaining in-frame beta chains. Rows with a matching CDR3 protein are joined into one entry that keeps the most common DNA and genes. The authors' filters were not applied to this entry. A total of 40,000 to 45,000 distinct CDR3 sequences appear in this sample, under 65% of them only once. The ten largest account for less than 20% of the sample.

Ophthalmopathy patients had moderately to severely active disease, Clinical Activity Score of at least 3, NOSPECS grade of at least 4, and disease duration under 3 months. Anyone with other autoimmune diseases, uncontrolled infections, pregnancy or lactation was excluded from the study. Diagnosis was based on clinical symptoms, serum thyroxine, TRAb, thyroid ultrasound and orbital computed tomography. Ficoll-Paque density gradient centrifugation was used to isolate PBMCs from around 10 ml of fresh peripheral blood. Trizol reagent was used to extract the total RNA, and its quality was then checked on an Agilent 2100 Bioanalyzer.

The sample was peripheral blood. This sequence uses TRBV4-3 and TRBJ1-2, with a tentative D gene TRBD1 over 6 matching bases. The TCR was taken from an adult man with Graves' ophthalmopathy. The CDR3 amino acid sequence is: CASSQEQGPDGYTF. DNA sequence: TGCGCCAGCAGCCAAGAACAGGGTCCAGATGGCTACACCTTC.